This TCR beta chain was sequenced in a study of cytomegalovirus exposure and HLA in healthy donors. Germline loops: CDR1 MNHEY, CDR2 SVGAGI. Trimming removed 6 bases from V and 0 bases from J; junction bases left unmatched: 2. The CDR3 sequence is 14 residues long. Repertoires were generated with immunoSEQ multiplex PCR, while TCRdb's copy carries only in-frame clones and drops some. The data contain some 120,000 clones, 90% to 95% of them singletons. These donors were members of the roughly 120-subject validation cohort, a group separate from the roughly 670-subject first cohort. The TCR sequence derives from a woman aged 18 to 35 in good health and CMV-seronegative. The sequenced sample was PBMCs. The V call is TRBV6-5, the J call TRBJ1-2; TRBD1 matches at 9 bases. The CDR3 coding sequence is TGTGCCAGCAGGCGGGACAGGGCTAACTATGGCTACACCTTC. Its translation: CASRRDRANYGYTF.